This T cell receptor beta chain was identified during a study of identifying expanded T cells in peripheral blood. Study observations and caveats: Technical replicates showed roughly 1.2 changed clones; approximately 2 weeks about 16.4; four weeks 19. Variance in clone template counts between approximately two-week samples significantly increased with total template count across all healthy donors.

TCRdb's copy holds only in-frame clones and misses some; the assay was immunoSEQ multiplex PCR. The sample has 58,000 or so clones, about 85% seen once. Regarding this clone: Its antigen is not identified.

Germline lookup yields CDR1 SGHAT and CDR2 FQNNGV. V dropped 1 base and J dropped 10 bases, with 16 bases sitting between them. The CDR3 runs 14 residues. The specimen sequenced was blood. The chain has TRBV11-2 and TRBJ1-1; a weak D match, TRBD1 (6 bases). The sequence was collected from a person aged 18 to 75 in good health. CDR3 loop: CASSLGPLGGGAFF. DNA for the CDR3: TGTGCCAGCAGCTTAGGTCCCCTAGGGGGTGGAGCTTTCTTT.